The sequence of this T cell receptor (beta chain) was determined in a study of glioma-infiltrating T cells after dendritic cell vaccination. The wider study: Patients received autologous tumor lysate-pulsed dendritic cell vaccination between about 2003 and 2013. General observations from the study: Higher TCR clonality did not directly relate to longer survival. Only a small number of patients had complete blood and tumor samples.

Amplification used 60 V beta primers and 13 J beta primers. The table came from immunoSEQ multiplex PCR; TCRdb's copy has only in-frame clones and leaves some out. The table lists about 65,000 clones, around nine tenths of them singletons. Time point of the sample: after dendritic cell vaccination, including at tumor progression/relapse. Note on this clone: Its antigen is not known.

The germline V and J ends were trimmed by 0 bases and 5 bases, with 8 bases remaining between them. The CDR3 is 14 residues long. Germline CDR1 and CDR2: SGHRS and YFSETQ. This specimen consisted of blood, obtained after dendritic cell vaccination. The chain joins TRBV5-1 to TRBJ1-4; D is unclear. The origin of this receptor is a human donor with glioblastoma. CDR3 protein: CASSLAQVNEKLFF. DNA for the CDR3: TGCGCCAGCAGCTTGGCTCAGGTGAATGAAAAACTGTTTTTT.